This T cell receptor beta chain appears in the sequencing data of a study of cytomegalovirus exposure and HLA in healthy donors. In the PCR, 60 Vbeta and 13 Jbeta primers were used. Assay: immunoSEQ multiplex PCR; the TCRdb copy retains only in-frame clones and omits some. Seen in this sample are under 90,000 clones; the ten most common clones hold 6.5% to 9%. Germline V gene data show CDR1 as MNHNY and CDR2 as SVGAGI (reference sequence). This CDR3 spans 13 amino acids. J gave up 2 bases and V 8 bases, and 6 bases lay outside the gene matches. This TCR came from a female donor in good health and CMV-seropositive. Source material: PBMCs. The V gene is TRBV6-6, the J gene TRBJ2-7, with 7 bases lining up with TRBD2. In DNA form, the CDR3 reads TGTGCCAGCGGGGGGGACCAAGCCTACGAGCAGTACTTC. Its translation is CASGGDQAYEQYF.